These 2 T cell receptor beta chains originate from one sample sequenced in a study of a mutant IDH1 vaccine in newly diagnosed glioma. Profiled with immunoSEQ multiplex PCR; TCRdb holds only in-frame clones, not every one. The sample has tens of thousands of clones; around 84% are singletons. The time point: week 35, safety follow-up. Every single dose of the vaccine, 300 ug of mutant IDH1 20-mer peptide, came with topical imiquimod. Antigen specificity for these receptors is unknown. The input for sequencing was PBMCs, taken from a glioma patient whose treatment included an IDH1 peptide vaccine. Source of these receptors: a man aged 25 to 45 with glioma.

This rearrangement joins TRBV30 to TRBJ1-5; D might be TRBD1 (5 bases). CDR3 length: 15 amino acids. Germline CDR1 GTSNPN, CDR2 SVGIG (reference sequence). V lost 0 bases and J 3 bases, leaving 12 bases between the germline ends. The CDR3 loop is CAWSVQSGPNQPQHF. In nucleotides, the CDR3 is TGTGCCTGGAGTGTACAGTCAGGGCCCAATCAGCCCCAGCATTTT.

The chain uses TRBV4-1 and TRBJ2-7; D possibly corresponds to TRBD1 (6 bases). The germline CDR1 and CDR2 sequences are MGHRA and YSYEKL. The CDR3 totals 14 residues. V was shortened by 1 base and J by 0 bases, with 7 bases between the two germline ends. CDR3 protein: CASSQGQDSYEQYF. CDR3 nucleotide sequence: TGCGCCAGCAGCCAAGGACAGGACTCCTACGAGCAGTACTTC.